The clone carrying this T cell receptor (beta chain) was picked up one time. This specimen belongs to a study of CD8 T cells in Susac syndrome. Across the whole study: At the time their blood was drawn, patients with Susac syndrome were either therapy-naive, on corticosteroids (with some of them also receiving intravenous immunoglobulin), or on intravenous immunoglobulin alone.

Reverse transcription of 0.5 to 1 ug RNA was carried out with random hexamers. Multiplex immunoSEQ PCR targeted 54 Vbeta and 13 Jbeta TCR beta segments. TCRdb re-called the immunoSEQ multiplex PCR reads with MiXCR, one entry per CDR3 protein. The sample yields around 110,000 distinct CDR3 sequences, approximately 94% seen once. Negative isolation yielded CD8+ and CD4+ T cells; FACS enriched TEMRA cells. Between the trimmed V and J ends, which lost 4 bases and 1 base, there was a span of 8 bases. Germline V lookup: CDR1 DFQATT, CDR2 SNEGSKA (reference sequence). This CDR3 comprises 14 residues. Material: CD8+ T cells from PBMCs. The chain is built from TRBV20-1 and TRBJ1-6; D is ambiguous. This TCR came from a human donor with Susac syndrome. The CDR3 nucleotides are TGCAGTGCTACCCGTCCTTCCTATAATTCACCCCTCCACTTT. Translated, it gives CSATRPSYNSPLHF.